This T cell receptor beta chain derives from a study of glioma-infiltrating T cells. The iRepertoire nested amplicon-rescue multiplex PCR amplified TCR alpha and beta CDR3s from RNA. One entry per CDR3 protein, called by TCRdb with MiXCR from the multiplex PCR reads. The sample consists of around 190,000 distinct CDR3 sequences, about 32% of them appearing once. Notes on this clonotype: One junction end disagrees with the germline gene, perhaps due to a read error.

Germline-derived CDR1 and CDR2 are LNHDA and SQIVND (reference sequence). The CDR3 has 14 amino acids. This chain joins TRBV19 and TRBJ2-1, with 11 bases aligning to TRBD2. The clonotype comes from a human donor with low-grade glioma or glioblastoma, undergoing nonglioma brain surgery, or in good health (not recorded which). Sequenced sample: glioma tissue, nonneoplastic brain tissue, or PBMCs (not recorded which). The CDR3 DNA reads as TGTGCCAATAGTATAGCGGGAGGGGACAATGAGCAGTTCTTC. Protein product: CANSIAGGDNEQFF. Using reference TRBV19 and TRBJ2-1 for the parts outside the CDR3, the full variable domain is DGGITQSPKYLFRKEGQNVTLSCEQNLNHDAMYWYRQDPGQGLRLIYYSQIVNDFQKGDIAEGYSVSREKKESFPLTVTSAQKNPTAFYLCANSIAGGDNEQFFGPGTRLTVL.